The 12 T cell receptor beta chains reported below all come from one sample, sequenced in a study of blood T cell repertoires in COVID-19. The method was immunoSEQ multiplex PCR; TCRdb's version includes in-frame clones alone and lacks a portion of them. The sample includes fewer than 110,000 clones, about 87% of them seen just once. The source material was peripheral blood. These TCRs come from a woman aged 30 to 39 with acute or convalescent COVID-19.

J is TRBJ1-5 and V is TRBV6-1; D is undetermined. The germline V gene has CDR1 MNHNS and CDR2 SASEGT. V dropped 2 bases and J dropped 2 bases, with 7 bases sitting between them. CDR3 length: 14 amino acids. CDR3: CASSERTGNQPQHF. In DNA form, the CDR3 reads TGTGCCAGCAGTGAACGTACAGGCAATCAGCCCCAGCATTTT.

The chain uses TRBV28 and TRBJ1-5; TRBD1 aligns across 9 bases. This CDR3 is built from 15 residues. The germline V gene encodes CDR1 MDHEN and CDR2 SYDVKM. Trimming removed 6 bases from V and 5 bases from J; junction bases left unmatched: 8. CDR3 in amino acids: CASRSQGAGHQPQHF. As DNA, the CDR3 is TGTGCCAGCAGATCACAGGGGGCGGGTCATCAGCCCCAGCATTTT. Variable domain in full (rest from reference TRBV28 and TRBJ1-5): DVKVTQSSRYLVKRTGEKVFLECVQDMDHENMFWYRQDPGLGLRLIYFSYDVKMKEKGDIPEGYSVSREKKERFSLILESASTNQTSMYLCASRSQGAGHQPQHFGDGTRLSIL.

The J gene is TRBJ2-6, the V gene TRBV9; TRBD2 is a possible D gene (5 bases). The germline V gene encodes CDR1 SGDLS and CDR2 YYNGEE. This CDR3 contains 17 residues. Deletions cut 2 bases from V and 2 bases from J, with 14 bases between. CDR3 sequence: CASSVRREGAGANVLTF. CDR3 nucleotide sequence: TGTGCCAGCAGCGTCCGCCGAGAGGGTGCTGGGGCCAACGTCCTGACTTTC.

This chain connects TRBV7-8 to TRBJ1-6; TRBD1 might be the D (6 bases). The CDR3 is made up of 14 amino acids. Deletions cut 7 bases from V and 8 bases from J, with 15 bases between. Germline V gives CDR1 SGHVS, CDR2 FQNEAQ. CDR3 sequence: CASTPGGADSPLHF. CDR3 in DNA: TGTGCCAGCACCCCGGGGGGGGCGGATTCACCCCTCCACTTT.

This clone was seen only a few times. The rearrangement joins TRBV7-4 to TRBJ1-5; D is ambiguous. The CDR3 is 13 amino acids. V was pared by 2 bases and J by 9 bases, with 11 bases between. Germline CDR1 reads SGHVT; CDR2 reads SQSDAQ. The CDR3 DNA reads as TGTGCCAGCAGCTTAACGGGTGGTTGGCCCCAGCATTTT. Amino acid sequence: CASSLTGGWPQHF.

The CDR3 region is CASRPGLENQPQHF. The CDR3 DNA reads as TGCGCCAGCAGGCCGGGACTGGAGAATCAGCCCCAGCATTTT. V is TRBV5-1 and J is TRBJ1-5; maybe TRBD1 (5 bases). Trimming removed 5 bases from V and 4 bases from J, with 13 bases in between. This CDR3 spans 14 amino acids. Germline V gene lookup returns CDR1 SGHRS and CDR2 YFSETQ.

V is TRBV5-6 and J is TRBJ1-5, with a weak D call TRBD1 (6 bases). Trimming shortened V by 4 bases and J by 2 bases, and 16 bases separated the two germline ends. Germline-derived CDR1 and CDR2 are SGHDT and YYEEEE. The CDR3 has 16 residues. The CDR3 loop is CASSLYWAGGNQPQHF. CDR3 coding DNA: TGTGCCAGCAGCCTGTATTGGGCAGGGGGCAATCAGCCCCAGCATTTT. Full variable domain (rest looked up from reference TRBV5-6 and TRBJ1-5): DAGVTQSPTHLIKTRGQQVTLRCSPKSGHDTVSWYQQALGQGPQFIFQYYEEEERQRGNFPDRFSGHQFPNYSSELNVNALLLGDSALYLCASSLYWAGGNQPQHFGDGTRLSIL.

The chain joins TRBV6-5 to TRBJ1-1; D gene unclear. The CDR3 is 14 residues long. Germline lookup yields CDR1 MNHEY and CDR2 SVGAGI. The V and J ends lost 7 bases and 0 bases respectively, with 12 bases between them. DNA of the CDR3: TGTGCCAGCACAGGTGGCGGGATGAACACTGAAGCTTTCTTT. Translation gives CASTGGGMNTEAFF.

J is TRBJ2-1 and V is TRBV5-1; 7 positions agree with TRBD2. The CDR3 is 16 residues long. Germline V lookup: CDR1 SGHRS, CDR2 YFSETQ. The V segment lost 3 bases and the J segment 9 bases; nucleotides outside the gene matches: 15. CDR3 DNA sequence: TGCGCCAGCAGCTGGGAGAGCGGGGCCGGGTCTAGTGAGCAGTTCTTC. This translates into CASSWESGAGSSEQFF. Supplemented by reference TRBV5-1 and TRBJ2-1, the full variable domain reads KAGVTQTPRYLIKTRGQQVTLSCSPISGHRSVSWYQQTPGQGLQFLFEYFSETQRNKGNFPGRFSGRQFSNSRSEMNVSTLELGDSALYLCASSWESGAGSSEQFFGPGTRLTVL.

The chain combines TRBV7-3 with TRBJ2-7; tentatively, D is TRBD1 (6 bases). CDR3 length: 14 residues. Between the trimmed V and J ends, which lost 4 bases and 4 bases, there was a span of 14 bases. CDR1 and CDR2 from the germline V gene are SGHTA and FQGTGA. CDR3 residues: CASSWGRGSYEQYF. In DNA form, the CDR3 reads TGTGCCAGCAGCTGGGGGCGAGGTTCGTACGAGCAGTACTTC.

The chain joins TRBV7-6 to TRBJ2-6; 7 bases align to TRBD1. CDR3 length: 18 amino acids. Germline CDR1 reads SGHVS; CDR2 reads FNYEAQ. Unmatched junction bases numbered 10, after V lost 5 bases and J lost 0 bases. The CDR3 spells CASSISDRLNSGANVLTF. In nucleotides, the CDR3 is TGTGCCAGCAGCATTTCGGACAGGCTAAACTCTGGGGCCAACGTCCTGACTTTC.

The gene calls are TRBV11-3 and TRBJ2-7, with 8 bases identical to TRBD2. Germline CDR1 SGHNT, CDR2 YENEEA. With V trimmed by 5 bases and J by 4 bases, 7 bases remained unmatched. The CDR3 length is 14 residues. CDR3 loop: CASSGPRGGYEQYF. CDR3 coding DNA: TGTGCCAGCAGCGGCCCTCGGGGGGGGTACGAGCAGTACTTC.